This T cell receptor beta chain came from a study of cytomegalovirus exposure and HLA in healthy donors. Turning to the study itself: Genotyping of hundreds of donors showed that 65% to 90% belonged to the Caucasian-associated ancestry cluster.

60 Vbeta and 13 Jbeta primers were used in PCR. Clones were sequenced by immunoSEQ multiplex PCR, and TCRdb holds only the in-frame ones, with some missing. The table records some 130,000 clones, around 80% of them present only once. General study results and limits: A previous analysis found most TCR beta V segments productive roughly 87% or roughly 30% of the time.

Details on this clone: Its antigen is undetermined.

The CDR3 consists of 17 residues. V was trimmed by 5 bases and J by 0 bases, leaving 17 bases between them. From germline, CDR1 is LNHDA and CDR2 SQIVND (reference sequence). J is TRBJ1-3 and V is TRBV19; the D gene is possibly TRBD1 (6 bases). This clonotype originated in a woman aged 45-60 years in good health and CMV-seronegative. The sequenced sample was PBMCs. CDR3 region: CASSSSSTGFSGNTIYF. DNA for the CDR3: TGTGCCAGTAGTTCCTCCTCTACAGGGTTCTCTGGAAACACCATATATTTT. Drawing the rest from reference TRBV19 and TRBJ1-3, the complete variable domain is DGGITQSPKYLFRKEGQNVTLSCEQNLNHDAMYWYRQDPGQGLRLIYYSQIVNDFQKGDIAEGYSVSREKKESFPLTVTSAQKNPTAFYLCASSSSSTGFSGNTIYFGEGSWLTVV.